Detailed here is one T cell receptor (beta chain). Its antigen is undetermined. V shed 4 bases and J shed 4 bases, with 7 bases lying between them. Looked up from germline, CDR1 is LGHDT and CDR2 is YNNKEL (reference sequence). This CDR3 is built from 13 residues. The sample is drawn from a study of T-cell reconstitution after alpha-beta-depleted transplantation in children. General observations from the study: It was newly produced T cells that mostly accounted for T-cell counts and diversity one year after transplant. The high TCRbeta diversity at day 60 in some patients came from surviving recipient T cells and thymic progenitors. About two months after transplant, alpha-beta T cells reportedly came from several hundred expanded graft clones.

Preparing the TCRbeta library involved the use of unique molecular identifiers. TCRdb fed the PCR reads into MiXCR, producing one record per CDR3 protein. Here the sample spans about 210,000 distinct CDR3 sequences, 17% being singletons. This sequence originates from a male patient aged 2-9 years who had a stem cell transplant for acute lymphoblastic leukemia, so the T cells may come from the graft donor. The J gene is TRBJ2-2, the V gene TRBV3-1; no clear D gene. The sequenced sample was PBMCs, mostly from graft donor cells, obtained 360 days after TCRalphabeta/CD19-depleted stem cell transplant. The CDR3 DNA reads TGTGCCAGCAGCCCTTACACCACCGGGGAGCTGTTTTTT. Translated, it gives CASSPYTTGELFF. Looking up the rest from reference TRBV3-1 and TRBJ2-2 gives the full variable domain: DTAVSQTPKYLVTQMGNDKSIKCEQNLGHDTMYWYKQDSKKFLKIMFSYNNKELIINETVPNRFSPKSPDKAHLNLHINSLELGDSAVYFCASSPYTTGELFFGEGSRLTVL.